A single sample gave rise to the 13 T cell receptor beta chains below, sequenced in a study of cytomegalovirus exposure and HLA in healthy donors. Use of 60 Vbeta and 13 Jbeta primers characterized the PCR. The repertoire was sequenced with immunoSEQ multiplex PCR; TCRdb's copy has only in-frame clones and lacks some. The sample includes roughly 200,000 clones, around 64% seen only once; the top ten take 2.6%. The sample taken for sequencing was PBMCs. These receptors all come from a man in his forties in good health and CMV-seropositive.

CDR3 nucleotide sequence: TGTGCCAGCAGCCCGCGCGGCGGGGCTAAAGAGACCCAGTACTTC. This sequence encodes CASSPRGGAKETQYF. The J gene is TRBJ2-5, the V gene TRBV14; the D gene is possibly TRBD2 (6 bases). The CDR3 covers 15 residues. Germline CDR1 reads SGHDN; CDR2 reads FVKESK. Trimming took 4 bases from V and 3 from J, leaving 15 bases between them.

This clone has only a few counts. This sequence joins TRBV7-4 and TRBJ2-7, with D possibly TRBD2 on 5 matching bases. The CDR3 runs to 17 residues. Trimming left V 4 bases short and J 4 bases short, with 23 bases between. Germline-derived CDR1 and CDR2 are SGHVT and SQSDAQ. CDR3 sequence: CASSSTYPREIGYEQYF. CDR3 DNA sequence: TGTGCCAGCAGCTCAACGTACCCCCGGGAAATCGGATACGAGCAGTACTTC. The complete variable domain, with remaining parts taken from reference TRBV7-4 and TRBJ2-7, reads GAGVSQSPRYKVAKRGRDVALRCDSISGHVTLYWYRQTLGQGSEVLTYSQSDAQRDKSGRPSGRFSAERPERSVSTLKIQRTEQGDSAVYLCASSSTYPREIGYEQYFGPGTRLTVT.

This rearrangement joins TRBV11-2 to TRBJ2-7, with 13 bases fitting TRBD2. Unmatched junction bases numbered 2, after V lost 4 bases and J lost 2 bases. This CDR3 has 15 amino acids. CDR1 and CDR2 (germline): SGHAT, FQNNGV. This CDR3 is CASSYGLAGAYEQYF. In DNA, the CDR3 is TGTGCCAGCAGCTACGGACTAGCGGGGGCCTACGAGCAGTACTTC.

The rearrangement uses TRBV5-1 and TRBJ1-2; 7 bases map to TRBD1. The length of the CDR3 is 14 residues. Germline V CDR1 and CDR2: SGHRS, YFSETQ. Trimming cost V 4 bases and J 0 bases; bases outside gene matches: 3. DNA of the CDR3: TGCGCCAGCAGCCGGACAGGAGCTAACTATGGCTACACCTTC. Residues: CASSRTGANYGYTF.

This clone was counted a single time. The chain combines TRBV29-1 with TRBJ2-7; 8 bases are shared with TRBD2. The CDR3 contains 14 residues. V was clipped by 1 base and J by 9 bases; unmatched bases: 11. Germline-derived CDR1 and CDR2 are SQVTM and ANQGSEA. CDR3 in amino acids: CSVEVSGGQVGQYF. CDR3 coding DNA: TGCAGCGTTGAAGTCAGCGGGGGCCAGGTCGGGCAGTACTTC.

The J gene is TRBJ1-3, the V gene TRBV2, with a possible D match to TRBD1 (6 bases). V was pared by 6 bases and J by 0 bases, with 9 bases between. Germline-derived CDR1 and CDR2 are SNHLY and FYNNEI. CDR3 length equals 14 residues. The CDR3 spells CASSGQNSGNTIYF. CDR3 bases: TGTGCCAGCAGCGGACAGAACTCTGGAAACACCATATATTTT.

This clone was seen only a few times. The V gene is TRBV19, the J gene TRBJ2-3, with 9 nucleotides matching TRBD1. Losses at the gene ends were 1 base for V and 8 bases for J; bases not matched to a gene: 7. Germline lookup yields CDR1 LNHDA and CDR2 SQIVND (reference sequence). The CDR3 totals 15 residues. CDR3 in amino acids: CASSIGDRASGTQYF. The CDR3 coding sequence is TGTGCCAGTAGTATAGGGGACAGGGCGAGTGGTACGCAGTATTTT. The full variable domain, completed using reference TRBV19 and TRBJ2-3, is DGGITQSPKYLFRKEGQNVTLSCEQNLNHDAMYWYRQDPGQGLRLIYYSQIVNDFQKGDIAEGYSVSREKKESFPLTVTSAQKNPTAFYLCASSIGDRASGTQYFGPGTRLTVL.

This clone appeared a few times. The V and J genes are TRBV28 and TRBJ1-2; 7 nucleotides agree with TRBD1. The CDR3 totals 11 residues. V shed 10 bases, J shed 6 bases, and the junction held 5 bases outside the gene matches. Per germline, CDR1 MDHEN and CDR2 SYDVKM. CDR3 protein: CATGDSHGYTF. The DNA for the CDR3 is TGTGCCACCGGGGACAGCCATGGCTACACCTTC.

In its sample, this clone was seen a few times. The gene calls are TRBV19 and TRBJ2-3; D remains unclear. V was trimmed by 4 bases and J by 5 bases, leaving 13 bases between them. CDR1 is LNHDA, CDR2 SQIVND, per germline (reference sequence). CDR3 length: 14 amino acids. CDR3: CASSTLDKVDTQYF. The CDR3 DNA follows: TGTGCCAGTAGTACCCTAGATAAGGTAGATACGCAGTATTTT.

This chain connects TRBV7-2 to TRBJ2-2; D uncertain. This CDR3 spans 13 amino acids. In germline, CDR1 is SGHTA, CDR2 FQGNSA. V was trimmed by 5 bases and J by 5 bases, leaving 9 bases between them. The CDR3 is CASSPSETGELFF. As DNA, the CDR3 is TGTGCCAGCAGCCCCTCAGAAACCGGGGAGCTGTTTTTT.

The CDR3 DNA is TGTGCCAGCAGCCCACCGGATTCACCCCTCCACTTT. Protein sequence: CASSPPDSPLHF. The genes are TRBV7-9 and TRBJ1-6; no definite D call. Germline V gives CDR1 SEHNR, CDR2 FQNEAQ (reference sequence). Trimming took off 5 bases at V and 8 bases at J, with 7 bases between the two ends. This CDR3 is built from 12 residues. Drawing the rest from reference TRBV7-9 and TRBJ1-6, the complete variable domain is DTGVSQNPRHKITKRGQNVTFRCDPISEHNRLYWYRQTLGQGPEFLTYFQNEAQLEKSRLLSDRFSAERPKGSFSTLEIQRTEQGDSAMYLCASSPPDSPLHFGNGTRLTVT.

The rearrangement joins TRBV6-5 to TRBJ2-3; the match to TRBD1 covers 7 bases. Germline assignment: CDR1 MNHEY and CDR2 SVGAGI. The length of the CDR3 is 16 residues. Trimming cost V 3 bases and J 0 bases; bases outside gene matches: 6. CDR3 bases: TGTGCCAGCAGTTATTCCCCAGGGGGTAGCACAGATACGCAGTATTTT. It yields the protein CASSYSPGGSTDTQYF.

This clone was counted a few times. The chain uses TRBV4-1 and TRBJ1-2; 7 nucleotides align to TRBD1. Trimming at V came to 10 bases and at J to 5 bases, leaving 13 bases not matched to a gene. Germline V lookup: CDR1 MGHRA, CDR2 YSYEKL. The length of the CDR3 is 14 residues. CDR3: CATRGVDREYGYTF. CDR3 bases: TGCGCCACCAGGGGGGTAGACAGGGAGTATGGCTACACCTTC.